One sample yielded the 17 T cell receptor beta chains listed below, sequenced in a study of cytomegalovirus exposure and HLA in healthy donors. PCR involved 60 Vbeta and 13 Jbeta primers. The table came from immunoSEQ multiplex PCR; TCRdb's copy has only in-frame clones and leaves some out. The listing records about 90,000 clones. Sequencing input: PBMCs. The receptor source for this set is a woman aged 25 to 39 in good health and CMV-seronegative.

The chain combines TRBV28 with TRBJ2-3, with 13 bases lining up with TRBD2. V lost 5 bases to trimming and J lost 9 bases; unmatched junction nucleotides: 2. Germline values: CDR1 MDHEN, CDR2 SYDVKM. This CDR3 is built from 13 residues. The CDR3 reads CASSGGLAGTQYF. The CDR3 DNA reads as TGTGCCAGCAGTGGGGGACTAGCGGGGACGCAGTATTTT.

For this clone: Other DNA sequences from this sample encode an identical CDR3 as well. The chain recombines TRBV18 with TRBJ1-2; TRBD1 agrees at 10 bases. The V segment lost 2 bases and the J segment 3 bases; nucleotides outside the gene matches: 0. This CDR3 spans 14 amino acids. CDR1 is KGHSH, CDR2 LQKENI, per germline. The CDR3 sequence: CASSPGTGDYGYTF. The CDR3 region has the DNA TGTGCCAGCTCACCAGGGACAGGGGACTATGGCTACACCTTC.

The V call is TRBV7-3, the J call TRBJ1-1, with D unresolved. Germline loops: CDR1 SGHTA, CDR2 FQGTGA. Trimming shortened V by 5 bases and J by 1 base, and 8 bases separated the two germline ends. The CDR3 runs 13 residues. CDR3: CASSAHRNTEAFF. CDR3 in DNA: TGTGCCAGCAGCGCACACAGGAACACTGAAGCTTTCTTT. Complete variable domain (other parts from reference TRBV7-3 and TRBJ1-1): GAGVSQTPSNKVTEKGKYVELRCDPISGHTALYWYRQSLGQGPEFLIYFQGTGAADDSGLPNDRFFAVRPEGSVSTLKIQRTERGDSAVYLCASSAHRNTEAFFGQGTRLTVV.

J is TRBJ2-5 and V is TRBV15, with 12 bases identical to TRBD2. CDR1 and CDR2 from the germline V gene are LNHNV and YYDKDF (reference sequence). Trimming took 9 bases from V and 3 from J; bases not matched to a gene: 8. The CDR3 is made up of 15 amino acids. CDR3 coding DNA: TGTGCCACGGCGAAAGGACTAGCGGGGAAAGAGACCCAGTACTTC. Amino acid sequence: CATAKGLAGKETQYF.

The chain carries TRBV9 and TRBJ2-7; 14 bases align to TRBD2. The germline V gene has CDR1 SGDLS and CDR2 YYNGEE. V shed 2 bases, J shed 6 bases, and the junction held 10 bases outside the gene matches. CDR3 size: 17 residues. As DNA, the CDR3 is TGTGCCAGCAGCGTTTTCTCCGGGACTAGCGGGAGCCCCGAGCAGTACTTC. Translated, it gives CASSVFSGTSGSPEQYF. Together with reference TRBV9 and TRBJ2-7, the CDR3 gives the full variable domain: DSGVTQTPKHLITATGQRVTLRCSPRSGDLSVYWYQQSLDQGLQFLIQYYNGEERAKGNILERFSAQQFPDLHSELNLSSLELGDSALYFCASSVFSGTSGSPEQYFGPGTRLTVT.

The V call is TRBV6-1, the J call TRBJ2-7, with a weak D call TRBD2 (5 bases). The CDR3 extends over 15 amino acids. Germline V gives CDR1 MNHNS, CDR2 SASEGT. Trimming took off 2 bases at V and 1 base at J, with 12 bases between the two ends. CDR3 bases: TGTGCCAGCAGTGAACCGGGAACTCCATCCTACGAGCAGTACTTC. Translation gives CASSEPGTPSYEQYF.

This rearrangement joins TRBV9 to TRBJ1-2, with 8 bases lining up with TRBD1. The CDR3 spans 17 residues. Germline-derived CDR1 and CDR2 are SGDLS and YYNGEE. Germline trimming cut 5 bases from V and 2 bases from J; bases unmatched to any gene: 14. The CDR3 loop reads CASSPRTGIGGNYGYTF. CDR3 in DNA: TGTGCCAGCAGTCCCCGGACAGGGATCGGGGGCAACTATGGCTACACCTTC.

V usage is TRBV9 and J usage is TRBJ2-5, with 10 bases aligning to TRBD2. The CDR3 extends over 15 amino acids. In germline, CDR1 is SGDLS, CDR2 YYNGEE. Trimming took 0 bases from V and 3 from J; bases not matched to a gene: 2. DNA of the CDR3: TGTGCCAGCAGCGTAGGGGGACTAGCGAAAGAGACCCAGTACTTC. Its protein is CASSVGGLAKETQYF.

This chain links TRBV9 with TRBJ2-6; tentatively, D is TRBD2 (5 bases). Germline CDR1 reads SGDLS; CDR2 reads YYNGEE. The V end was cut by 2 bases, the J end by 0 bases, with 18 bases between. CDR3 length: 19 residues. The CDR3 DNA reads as TGTGCCAGCAGCGTTAAGCAGGACTCCTCGATCTCTGGGGCCAACGTCCTGACTTTC. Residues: CASSVKQDSSISGANVLTF.

CDR3 protein: CSAREGQVNYGYTF. CDR3 bases: TGCAGCGCTAGGGAGGGACAGGTTAACTATGGCTACACCTTC. The rearrangement uses TRBV29-1 and TRBJ1-2; 8 nucleotides line up with TRBD1. J was trimmed by 1 base and V by 7 bases; bases with no gene match: 8. The CDR3 is 14 amino acids. Looked up from germline, CDR1 is SQVTM and CDR2 is ANQGSEA.

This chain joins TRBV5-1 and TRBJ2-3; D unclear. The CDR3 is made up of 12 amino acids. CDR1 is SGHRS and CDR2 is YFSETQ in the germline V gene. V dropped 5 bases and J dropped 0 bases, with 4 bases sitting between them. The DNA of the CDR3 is TGCGCCAGCAGACTTAGCACAGATACGCAGTATTTT. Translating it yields CASRLSTDTQYF.

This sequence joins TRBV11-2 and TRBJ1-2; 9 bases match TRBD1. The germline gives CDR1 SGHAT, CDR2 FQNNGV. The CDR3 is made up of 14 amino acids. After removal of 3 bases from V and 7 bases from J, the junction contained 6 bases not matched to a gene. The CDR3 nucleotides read TGTGCCAGCAGCTTTACAGGGGGCCAGGCTGGCTACACCTTC. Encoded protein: CASSFTGGQAGYTF.

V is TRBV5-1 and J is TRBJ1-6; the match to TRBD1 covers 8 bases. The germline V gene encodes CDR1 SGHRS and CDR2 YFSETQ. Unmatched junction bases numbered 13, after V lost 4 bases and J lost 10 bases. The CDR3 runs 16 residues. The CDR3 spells CASSPDATGEGSPLHF. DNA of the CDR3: TGCGCCAGCAGCCCGGACGCGACAGGGGAAGGCTCACCCCTCCACTTT.

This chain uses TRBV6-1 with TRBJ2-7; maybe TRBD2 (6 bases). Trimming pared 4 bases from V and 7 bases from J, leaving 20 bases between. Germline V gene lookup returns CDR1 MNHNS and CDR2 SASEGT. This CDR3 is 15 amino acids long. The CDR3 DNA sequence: TGTGCCAGCAGTGGAGGGGCGGGGACGCTGGGGGAGCAGTACTTC. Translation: CASSGGAGTLGEQYF.

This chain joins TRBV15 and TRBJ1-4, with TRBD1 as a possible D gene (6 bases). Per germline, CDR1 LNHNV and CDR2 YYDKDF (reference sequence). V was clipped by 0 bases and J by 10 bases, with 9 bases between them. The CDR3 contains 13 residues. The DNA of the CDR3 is TGTGCCACCAGCAGAGATGGCAGGGGAAAACTGTTTTTT. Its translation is CATSRDGRGKLFF.

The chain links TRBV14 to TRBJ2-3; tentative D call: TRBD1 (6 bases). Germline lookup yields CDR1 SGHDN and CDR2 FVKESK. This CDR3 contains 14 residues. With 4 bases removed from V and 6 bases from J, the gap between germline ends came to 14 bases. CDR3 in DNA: TGTGCCAGCAGCCTGATCAGAAGGGGGGATACGCAGTATTTT. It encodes CASSLIRRGDTQYF.

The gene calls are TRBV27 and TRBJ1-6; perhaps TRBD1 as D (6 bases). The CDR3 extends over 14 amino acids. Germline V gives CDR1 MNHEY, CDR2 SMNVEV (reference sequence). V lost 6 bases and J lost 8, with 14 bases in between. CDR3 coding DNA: TGTGCCAGCAGGTTACAGGGTTCGCATTCACCCCTCCACTTT. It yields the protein CASRLQGSHSPLHF.